A single sample is the source of the 19 T cell receptor beta chains below, sequenced in a study of blood T cell repertoires in COVID-19. This table comes from immunoSEQ multiplex PCR, and its TCRdb copy is limited to in-frame clones, with some not included. The table includes roughly 200,000 clones, 80% to 90% detected once. Sample: peripheral blood. Source of these receptors: a man aged 35 to 55 with active or convalescent COVID-19.

V is TRBV2 and J is TRBJ2-7; D might be TRBD1 (6 bases). Germline values: CDR1 SNHLY, CDR2 FYNNEI. V was trimmed by 5 bases and J by 1 base, leaving 9 bases between them. This CDR3 comprises 13 residues. The CDR3 is CASSKDRSYEQYF. The CDR3 DNA is TGTGCCAGCAGTAAAGACAGGTCCTACGAGCAGTACTTC.

This clone was counted between two and nine times. This sequence joins TRBV7-9 and TRBJ2-1, with 11 bases matching TRBD2. This CDR3 spans 15 amino acids. Trimming removed 5 bases from V and 4 bases from J; junction bases left unmatched: 4. Germline loops: CDR1 SEHNR, CDR2 FQNEAQ (reference sequence). Here the CDR3 DNA reads TGTGCCAGCAGCCTACTAGCGGGGGTTTACAATGAGCAGTTCTTC. This sequence encodes CASSLLAGVYNEQFF.

The chain employs TRBV28 and TRBJ1-2, with D perhaps matching TRBD1 (5 bases). In germline, CDR1 is MDHEN, CDR2 SYDVKM. The CDR3 runs to 15 residues. V lost 4 bases to trimming and J lost 8 bases, with 20 bases between them. The CDR3 sequence: CASSSFPGGVGGYTF. For the CDR3, the DNA is TGTGCCAGCAGTTCATTCCCCGGAGGGGTGGGCGGCTACACCTTC.

The CDR3 DNA follows: TGTGCCAGCAGCCAAGGACAGGTAGAGACCCAGTACTTC. Amino acid sequence: CASSQGQVETQYF. The V gene is TRBV3-1 (or the pseudogene TRBV3-2), the J gene TRBJ2-5; a possible D gene is TRBD1 (6 bases). V was pared by 1 base and J by 4 bases, with 7 bases between. The CDR3 extends over 13 amino acids. Germline V gene lookup returns CDR1 LGHDT and CDR2 YNNKEL (reference sequence).

V is TRBV6-5 and J is TRBJ1-2; possible D gene TRBD1, 6 bases. This CDR3 is built from 14 residues. Germline loops: CDR1 MNHEY, CDR2 SVGAGI. Trimming cost V 5 bases and J 4 bases, with 14 bases left between them. In DNA, the CDR3 is TGTGCCAGCAGTCCAACGGGACAACCCTATGGCTACACCTTC. Encoded protein: CASSPTGQPYGYTF.

The chain links TRBV30 to TRBJ1-1; D is possibly TRBD1 (5 bases). CDR1 and CDR2 from the germline V gene are GTSNPN and SVGIG (reference sequence). V shed 8 bases and J shed 1 base, with 11 bases lying between them. The CDR3 runs 12 residues. The CDR3 DNA reads TGTGCCCAGGGTCAATGGAACACTGAAGCTTTCTTT. It specifies CAQGQWNTEAFF. The full variable domain, completed using reference TRBV30 and TRBJ1-1, is SQTIHQWPATLVQPVGSPLSLECTVEGTSNPNLYWYRQAAGRGLQLLFYSVGIGQISSEVPQNLSASRPQDRQFILSSKKLLLSDSGFYLCAQGQWNTEAFFGQGTRLTVV.

This rearrangement joins TRBV5-1 to TRBJ2-3; 9 bases match TRBD2. Germline CDR1 SGHRS, CDR2 YFSETQ. The CDR3 extends over 17 amino acids. Unmatched junction bases numbered 8, after V lost 0 bases and J lost 3 bases. Written as DNA, the CDR3 is TGCGCCAGCAGCTTGGCCCGGGCCGCGGGAGGGACAGATACGCAGTATTTT. Translation: CASSLARAAGGTDTQYF.

Concerning this clone: This CDR3 is also generated by other DNA sequences in the sample. The chain combines TRBV19 with TRBJ1-4; 10 nucleotides line up with TRBD1. The CDR3 totals 14 residues. The germline V gene encodes CDR1 LNHDA and CDR2 SQIVND (reference sequence). The ends lost 7 bases at V and 5 bases at J; junction bases unmatched: 4. In nucleotides, the CDR3 is TGTGCCAGTAATCGGGGACAGGGGAATGAAAAACTGTTTTTT. Its translation: CASNRGQGNEKLFF.

This chain joins TRBV7-2 and TRBJ1-1, with D perhaps TRBD1 (6 bases). The germline CDR1 and CDR2 sequences are SGHTA and FQGNSA. The CDR3 has 14 amino acids. V lost 5 bases and J lost 6, with 16 bases in between. This CDR3 is CASSIPTGPAEAFF. Here the CDR3 DNA reads TGTGCCAGCAGCATCCCGACAGGTCCGGCTGAAGCTTTCTTT.

As regards this clone: Other nucleotide sequences in the sample specify the same CDR3. The chain couples TRBV5-1 to TRBJ1-5, with D perhaps matching TRBD1 (5 bases). V gave up 4 bases and J gave up 1 base, with 12 bases separating them. The CDR3 is made up of 15 amino acids. Looked up from germline, CDR1 is SGHRS and CDR2 is YFSETQ. The CDR3 reads CASSRDGGSNQPQHF. The CDR3 DNA sequence: TGCGCCAGCAGCCGCGACGGGGGGAGCAATCAGCCCCAGCATTTT.

The gene calls are TRBV12-3 or TRBV12-4 and TRBJ1-2; D is perhaps TRBD1 (5 bases). V shed 1 base and J shed 7 bases, with 10 bases lying between them. The CDR3 consists of 13 residues. The CDR3 nucleotides read TGTGCCAGCAGTTTAGGGACAACGGGTGGCTACACCTTC. Encoded protein: CASSLGTTGGYTF.

This rearrangement joins TRBV4-1 to TRBJ1-3; TRBD1 agrees at 7 bases. Trimming cost V 3 bases and J 9 bases; bases outside gene matches: 14. In germline, CDR1 is MGHRA, CDR2 YSYEKL. This CDR3 contains 16 residues. CDR3 amino acids: CASSHDWTGLSTTIYF. The DNA for the CDR3 is TGCGCCAGCAGCCACGATTGGACAGGTCTCTCGACCACCATATATTTT.

The V and J genes are TRBV25-1 and TRBJ1-1, with D possibly TRBD1 on 5 matching bases. Trimming stripped 6 bases from V and 1 base from J, with 9 bases between. This CDR3 has 13 amino acids. Germline-derived CDR1 and CDR2 are MGHDK and SYGVNS. The chain's CDR3 is CASRGRENTEAFF. The CDR3 DNA sequence: TGTGCCAGCAGGGGCAGGGAGAACACTGAAGCTTTCTTT.

The chain uses TRBV28 and TRBJ2-7; possible D gene TRBD1, 5 bases. The germline CDR1 and CDR2 sequences are MDHEN and SYDVKM. V was shortened by 10 bases and J by 3 bases, with 16 bases between the two germline ends. This CDR3 spans 13 amino acids. CDR3 coding DNA: TGTGCCACCGGGCCAGGGCCCGTCTACGAGCAGTACTTC. Encoded protein: CATGPGPVYEQYF.

V and J are TRBV30 and TRBJ1-1; TRBD1 might be the D (6 bases). The V end was cut by 4 bases, the J end by 1 base, with 13 bases between. The CDR3 consists of 14 residues. Germline V lookup: CDR1 GTSNPN, CDR2 SVGIG (reference sequence). CDR3 bases: TGTGCCTGGATTTTTTGGACAGCGAACACTGAAGCTTTCTTT. Translating gives CAWIFWTANTEAFF.

J is TRBJ1-1 and V is TRBV18; 7 positions agree with TRBD1. The germline gives CDR1 KGHSH, CDR2 LQKENI. The V segment lost 4 bases and the J segment 5 bases; nucleotides outside the gene matches: 4. The CDR3 covers 13 residues. For the CDR3, the DNA is TGTGCCAGCTCACTTGGACAGGAAACTGAAGCTTTCTTT. This encodes CASSLGQETEAFF.

The rearrangement links TRBV5-1 to TRBJ2-7; 7 bases are shared with TRBD1. Germline V CDR1 and CDR2: SGHRS, YFSETQ. V lost 6 bases, J lost 0 bases, and 6 bases stayed unmatched. This CDR3 region has 14 residues. The CDR3 loop is CASKGRDSSYEQYF. CDR3 DNA sequence: TGCGCCAGCAAGGGTCGGGACAGCTCCTACGAGCAGTACTTC.

The gene calls are TRBV5-1 and TRBJ1-6; TRBD1 matches at 10 bases. With 4 bases clipped from V and 8 bases from J, the junction kept 3 bases outside the gene matches. The CDR3 has 14 residues. Germline V gene data show CDR1 as SGHRS and CDR2 as YFSETQ. The CDR3, as DNA: TGCGCCAGCAGCGTCGGGACAGGGGATTCACCCCTCCACTTT. Protein product: CASSVGTGDSPLHF.

V and J are TRBV10-1 and TRBJ2-2; possibly TRBD1 for D (5 bases). In germline, CDR1 is WNHNN, CDR2 SYGVQD (reference sequence). The V gene lost 6 bases and the J gene lost 7 bases, with 12 bases spanning the gap. This CDR3 spans 13 amino acids. In nucleotides, the CDR3 is TGCGCCAGCAGCCCCCAGGGTCACGGGGAGCTGTTTTTT. It encodes CASSPQGHGELFF.